The T cell receptor (beta chain) described here comes from a study of blood T cell repertoires in COVID-19. Study details: Samples taken during acute and convalescent COVID-19 were collected in the United States, Italy and Spain. Sample material is recorded as cDNA or gDNA derived from T cells, B-cell-depleted T cells, or PBMCs.

Germline lookup yields CDR1 LNHNV and CDR2 YYDKDF (reference sequence). After removal of 3 bases from V and 5 bases from J, the junction contained 9 bases not matched to a gene. The CDR3 loop spans 15 amino acids. Under the authors' procedure: Amplification of reference gene primers provided the estimated nucleated cell counts. Produced via immunoSEQ multiplex PCR; TCRdb's table is partial and in-frame only. The V and J calls and clone size are taken from that table; D and trimming were inferred from the DNA. The profile covers about 75,000 clones, with 84% appearing a single time and around 20% taken by the ten largest.

This TCR was sampled from a woman between 45 and 65 years old with acute or convalescent COVID-19. Sequenced material: peripheral blood. This chain connects TRBV15 to TRBJ1-2, with 7 bases identical to TRBD1. CDR3 in amino acids: CATSRTDRVPYGYTF. CDR3 nucleotides: TGTGCCACCAGCAGGACAGACAGGGTCCCGTATGGCTACACCTTC.